These 32 T cell receptor beta chains originate from one sample sequenced in a study of beta chain features in type 1 diabetes. Since all of the isolated RNA was reverse transcribed, expressed TCRB transcripts were what got sequenced. Assay: immunoSEQ multiplex PCR; the TCRdb copy retains only in-frame clones and omits some. The sample lists 350,000 to 400,000 clones, roughly 15% occurring once. The source material was naive CD4+ T cells from blood. The receptors come from a woman aged 18-29 years in good health.

The chain joins TRBV30 to TRBJ2-3; 7 positions agree with TRBD2. The germline CDR1 and CDR2 sequences are GTSNPN and SVGIG (reference sequence). The V gene end was trimmed by 3 bases and the J gene end by 8 bases; junction bases not matched to a gene: 5. The CDR3 is 12 residues long. CDR3 region: CAWSQGGSTQYF. The CDR3 DNA is TGTGCCTGGAGCCAGGGCGGGAGTACGCAGTATTTT.

The V gene is TRBV29-1, the J gene TRBJ1-4, with 9 positions matching TRBD1. J lost 8 bases, V lost 2 bases, and 6 bases had no gene match. CDR3 length: 14 amino acids. The germline gives CDR1 SQVTM, CDR2 ANQGSEA. CDR3 sequence reads: CSVERTGVGEKLFF. In nucleotides, the CDR3 is TGCAGCGTTGAAAGGACAGGGGTTGGGGAAAAACTGTTTTTT.

This clone was seen more than once but under ten times. V and J are TRBV29-1 and TRBJ1-1; 9 bases are a match to TRBD1. Trimming at V came to 6 bases and at J to 0 bases, leaving 5 bases not matched to a gene. Germline assignment: CDR1 SQVTM and CDR2 ANQGSEA. This CDR3 has 14 amino acids. This CDR3 reads CSVENRGLNTEAFF. CDR3 nucleotide sequence: TGCAGCGTGGAGAACAGGGGGCTGAACACTGAAGCTTTCTTT. Full variable domain (missing parts from reference TRBV29-1 and TRBJ1-1): SAVISQKPSRDICQRGTSLTIQCQVDSQVTMMFWYRQQPGQSLTLIATANQGSEATYESGFVIDKFPISRPNLTFSTLTVSNMSPEDSSIYLCSVENRGLNTEAFFGQGTRLTVV.

This clone has more than one count but fewer than ten. The chain couples TRBV18 to TRBJ1-1; 8 bases are a match to TRBD1. J was trimmed by 3 bases and V by 3 bases; bases with no gene match: 6. CDR1 KGHSH and CDR2 LQKENI come from the germline V gene. This CDR3 region has 15 residues. CDR3 DNA sequence: TGTGCCAGCTCACCCCGGGACAGGATTGACACTGAAGCTTTCTTT. It yields the protein CASSPRDRIDTEAFF. The variable domain in full, with the rest retrieved from reference TRBV18 and TRBJ1-1, is NAGVMQNPRHLVRRRGQEARLRCSPMKGHSHVYWYRQLPEEGLKFMVYLQKENIIDESGMPKERFSAEFPKEGPSILRIQQVVRGDSAAYFCASSPRDRIDTEAFFGQGTRLTVV.

V is TRBV29-1 and J is TRBJ2-7, with 10 positions matching TRBD2. Germline V CDR1 and CDR2: SQVTM, ANQGSEA. V dropped 3 bases and J dropped 3; count of bases not matched to a gene: 11. The CDR3 consists of 16 residues. This CDR3 is CSVDGVSGRADYEQYF. The CDR3 DNA follows: TGCAGCGTTGATGGTGTAAGCGGGAGGGCCGACTACGAGCAGTACTTC.

The chain recombines TRBV7-8 with TRBJ1-1; TRBD1 matches 7 bases. Trimming removed 3 bases from V and 6 bases from J; junction bases left unmatched: 7. The CDR3 is 14 amino acids. From germline, CDR1 is SGHVS and CDR2 FQNEAQ. The DNA for the CDR3 is TGTGCCAGCAGCTTGGCCCGGGACAGAGCTGAAGCTTTCTTT. Protein product: CASSLARDRAEAFF.

This clone has only a few counts. The gene calls are TRBV30 and TRBJ2-3, with 8 bases identical to TRBD1. J lost 7 bases, V lost 2 bases, and 8 bases had no gene match. Germline V gene lookup returns CDR1 GTSNPN and CDR2 SVGIG (reference sequence). This CDR3 contains 14 residues. The CDR3 spells CAWSYSGGANTQYF. The DNA for the CDR3 is TGTGCCTGGAGTTACTCAGGGGGCGCGAATACGCAGTATTTT.

This clone was counted only a few times. Additional DNA sequences in this sample encode the identical CDR3. The J gene is TRBJ1-2, the V gene TRBV30; no reliable D call. Germline V gene data show CDR1 as GTSNPN and CDR2 as SVGIG (reference sequence). The CDR3 is 11 residues long. V was trimmed by 0 bases and J by 6 bases, leaving 5 bases between them. The DNA for the CDR3 is TGTGCCTGGAGTGTCCAGGATGGCTACACCTTC. It translates to CAWSVQDGYTF.

The chain has TRBV7-2 and TRBJ1-3; TRBD1 agrees at 8 bases. The ends lost 6 bases at V and 4 bases at J; junction bases unmatched: 8. CDR1 and CDR2 (germline): SGHTA, FQGNSA. The CDR3 is made up of 15 amino acids. This chain's CDR3 is CASRSTGGYGNTIYF. Here the CDR3 DNA reads TGTGCCAGCAGATCTACAGGGGGTTACGGAAACACCATATATTTT. The variable domain in full, completed from reference TRBV7-2 and TRBJ1-3, reads GAGVSQSPSNKVTEKGKDVELRCDPISGHTALYWYRQSLGQGLEFLIYFQGNSAPDKSGLPSDRFSAERTGGSVSTLTIQRTQQEDSAVYLCASRSTGGYGNTIYFGEGSWLTVV.

This clone was counted a few times. The chain couples TRBV30 to TRBJ2-7; TRBD1 matches at 8 bases. This CDR3 is 12 amino acids long. V lost 5 bases and J lost 5; bases outside the gene matches: 5. CDR1 is GTSNPN and CDR2 is SVGIG in the germline V gene (reference sequence). CDR3 coding DNA: TGTGCCTGGTGGACAGGGATACACGAGCAGTACTTC. Protein product: CAWWTGIHEQYF.

This clone turned up a few times. The chain joins TRBV10-3 to TRBJ2-7; 7 bases match TRBD1. This CDR3 contains 13 residues. V lost 4 bases and J lost 3; bases outside the gene matches: 3. Germline CDR1 is ENHRY and CDR2 is SYGVKD. The DNA for the CDR3 is TGTGCCATCAGTGGTGCAGGGGGCTACGAGCAGTACTTC. This codes for CAISGAGGYEQYF.

This clone was counted between two and nine times. The rearrangement uses TRBV7-9 and TRBJ2-5, with D perhaps TRBD1 (5 bases). The CDR3 consists of 14 residues. The germline V and J ends were trimmed by 2 bases and 4 bases, with 11 bases remaining between them. Per the germline V gene, CDR1 is SEHNR and CDR2 is FQNEAQ (reference sequence). CDR3 protein: CASSLSVRAETQYF. The CDR3 DNA follows: TGTGCCAGCAGCTTATCTGTCAGGGCAGAGACCCAGTACTTC.

The V call is TRBV6-6, the J call TRBJ2-2; D gene uncertain. Germline assignment: CDR1 MNHNY and CDR2 SVGAGI (reference sequence). The CDR3 has 14 residues. The V and J ends lost 6 bases and 0 bases respectively, with 8 bases between them. The CDR3 protein is CASREQSNTGELFF. The CDR3 DNA is TGTGCCAGCAGGGAACAGTCGAACACCGGGGAGCTGTTTTTT.

There are a few counts of this clone. The chain carries TRBV15 and TRBJ2-7; 8 positions match TRBD1. This CDR3 contains 15 residues. After removal of 1 base from V and 7 bases from J, the junction contained 9 bases not matched to a gene. Germline V gene sequence: CDR1 LNHNV, CDR2 YYDKDF (reference sequence). The CDR3 here is CATSRVGTGSDEQYF. DNA for the CDR3: TGTGCCACCAGCAGAGTAGGGACAGGATCTGATGAGCAGTACTTC.

The J gene is TRBJ2-7, the V gene TRBV27, with D possibly TRBD2 on 6 matching bases. V gave up 7 bases and J gave up 6 bases, with 16 bases separating them. This CDR3 spans 13 amino acids. CDR1 and CDR2 from the germline V gene are MNHEY and SMNVEV (reference sequence). In DNA form, the CDR3 reads TGTGCCAGCACAGGAGGGCCCGGGTCCGAGCAGTACTTC. Translation gives CASTGGPGSEQYF.

The J gene is TRBJ2-2, the V gene TRBV25-1; TRBD1 is a possible D gene (5 bases). V lost 5 bases and J lost 5, with 6 bases in between. The length of the CDR3 is 12 residues. CDR1 is MGHDK, CDR2 SYGVNS, per germline. CDR3 sequence: CASSRQTGELFF. The CDR3 DNA reads as TGTGCCAGCAGTAGACAGACCGGGGAGCTGTTTTTT.

The rearrangement uses TRBV20-1 and TRBJ2-7; D possibly corresponds to TRBD2 (6 bases). This CDR3 has 11 amino acids. The V gene's germline CDR1 is DFQATT and CDR2 SNEGSKA (reference sequence). V lost 1 base, J lost 7 bases, and 8 bases lay in between. The CDR3, as DNA: TGCAGTGCTAGAGGGGACTCGGAGCAGTACTTC. It codes for CSARGDSEQYF.

The chain combines TRBV6-5 with TRBJ1-5, with unresolved D. The ends were cut back, 2 bases at V and 11 bases at J, with 19 bases in the middle. The CDR3 sequence is 15 residues long. CDR1 is MNHEY, CDR2 SVGAGI, per germline. CDR3 nucleotide sequence: TGTGCCAGCAGTTACGGCATACAATCACCTGCAGCCCAGCATTTT. It codes for CASSYGIQSPAAQHF.

A few counts support this clone. The chain is built from TRBV19 and TRBJ1-2, with 11 bases that match TRBD1. Per the germline V gene, CDR1 is LNHDA and CDR2 is SQIVND (reference sequence). V shed 0 bases, J shed 4 bases, and the junction held 13 bases outside the gene matches. This CDR3 has 19 amino acids. The CDR3 sequence is CASSIDTSLRDRGIYGYTF. CDR3 nucleotide sequence: TGTGCCAGTAGTATAGATACGAGCCTCCGGGACAGGGGGATCTATGGCTACACCTTC.

A few counts support this clone. The rearrangement links TRBV28 to TRBJ2-4, with TRBD2 matching 11 bases. Germline CDR1 is MDHEN and CDR2 is SYDVKM. The CDR3 consists of 19 residues. With 7 bases clipped from V and 0 bases from J, the junction kept 14 bases outside the gene matches. The CDR3 spells CASKGTSGPPGLAKNIQYF. CDR3 bases: TGTGCCAGCAAAGGGACTAGCGGTCCACCGGGTCTAGCCAAAAACATTCAGTACTTC. The entire variable domain, with the rest obtained from reference TRBV28 and TRBJ2-4, is as follows: DVKVTQSSRYLVKRTGEKVFLECVQDMDHENMFWYRQDPGLGLRLIYFSYDVKMKEKGDIPEGYSVSREKKERFSLILESASTNQTSMYLCASKGTSGPPGLAKNIQYFGAGTRLSVL.

The V and J genes are TRBV29-1 and TRBJ2-3, with unresolved D. Germline V gene lookup returns CDR1 SQVTM and CDR2 ANQGSEA. Trimming took 4 bases from V and 6 from J, leaving 14 bases between them. The CDR3 runs to 13 residues. The CDR3 DNA sequence: TGCAGCGTTGGGGCTACTTTTGGGGATACGCAGTATTTT. Protein sequence: CSVGATFGDTQYF.

The sample holds a few counts of this clone. The chain uses TRBV25-1 and TRBJ2-7; 11 bases are a match to TRBD2. Looked up from germline, CDR1 is MGHDK and CDR2 is SYGVNS. The CDR3 consists of 15 residues. The V and J ends lost 2 bases and 3 bases, in that order; junction bases with no gene match: 3. CDR3 loop: CASSEKLAGDYEQYF. CDR3 nucleotides: TGTGCCAGCAGTGAAAAACTAGCGGGAGACTACGAGCAGTACTTC.

The chain employs TRBV7-6 and TRBJ2-5; 13 bases map to TRBD2. V was pared by 1 base and J by 5 bases, with 4 bases of the junction left unmatched. Per germline, CDR1 SGHVS and CDR2 FNYEAQ. The CDR3 contains 16 residues. The CDR3 loop reads CASSLGTSGSYETQYF. The CDR3 DNA reads as TGTGCCAGCAGCTTAGGGACTAGCGGGAGTTATGAGACCCAGTACTTC. The full variable domain, rest sourced from reference TRBV7-6 and TRBJ2-5, is GAGVSQSPRYKVTKRGQDVALRCDPISGHVSLYWYRQALGQGPEFLTYFNYEAQQDKSGLPNDRFSAERPEGSISTLTIQRTEQRDSAMYRCASSLGTSGSYETQYFGPGTRLLVL.

The chain recombines TRBV6-5 with TRBJ2-1; TRBD2 aligns across 12 bases. V lost 7 bases to trimming and J lost 16 bases; unmatched junction nucleotides: 11. Per germline, CDR1 MNHEY and CDR2 SVGAGI. The CDR3 runs 13 residues. The CDR3 DNA is TGTGCCAGCACCCTAGCGGGAGGGCCAGTCGCCTTCTTC. Amino acids: CASTLAGGPVAFF.

The chain is built from TRBV4-1 and TRBJ2-1; TRBD2 aligns across 9 bases. V shed 2 bases and J 1 base; nucleotides not matched to a gene: 6. This CDR3 region has 17 residues. Germline lookup yields CDR1 MGHRA and CDR2 YSYEKL. CDR3 sequence: CASSQYASGTSYNEQFF. The DNA for the CDR3 is TGCGCCAGCAGCCAATATGCTAGCGGGACATCCTACAATGAGCAGTTCTTC.

The chain is built from TRBV27 and TRBJ1-1; 10 positions match TRBD1. Germline V CDR1 and CDR2: MNHEY, SMNVEV (reference sequence). J gave up 1 base and V 6 bases, and 2 bases lay outside the gene matches. This CDR3 region has 14 residues. For the CDR3, the DNA is TGTGCCAGCAGGTGGGACAGGGGGAACACTGAAGCTTTCTTT. This sequence encodes CASRWDRGNTEAFF.

This clone was found a few times. The CDR3 DNA follows: TGTGCCAGCAGCCAAGATTTATCGAGGGACTACACAGATACGCAGTATTTT. This gives the protein CASSQDLSRDYTDTQYF. The chain carries TRBV4-2 and TRBJ2-3; 7 nucleotides agree with TRBD2. The J segment lost 2 bases and the V segment lost 0 bases, leaving 8 bases of the junction unmatched. The V gene's germline CDR1 is LGHNA and CDR2 YNFKEQ. The CDR3 totals 17 residues.

This clone has a handful of counts. The V and J genes are TRBV7-8 and TRBJ1-5; 8 bases are a match to TRBD1. CDR1 is SGHVS, CDR2 FQNEAQ, per germline. The trim removed 4 bases at V and 4 bases at J, leaving 9 bases unmatched. This CDR3 spans 16 amino acids. For the CDR3, the DNA is TGTGCCAGCAGCTCCCTCGCAGGGGGCGGAAATCAGCCCCAGCATTTT. Protein sequence: CASSSLAGGGNQPQHF.

CDR3 sequence reads: CASSHLSSGANVLTF. In nucleotides, the CDR3 is TGTGCCAGCAGTCATCTAAGCTCTGGGGCCAACGTCCTGACTTTC. This chain joins TRBV27 and TRBJ2-6; D remains unclear. This CDR3 is built from 15 residues. CDR1 and CDR2 (germline): MNHEY, SMNVEV (reference sequence). The V and J ends lost 5 bases and 0 bases respectively, with 8 bases between them.

The V gene is TRBV7-9, the J gene TRBJ2-3; TRBD2 agrees at 10 bases. CDR3 length: 16 residues. V was pared by 3 bases and J by 1 base, with 4 bases of the junction left unmatched. The germline V gene encodes CDR1 SEHNR and CDR2 FQNEAQ (reference sequence). DNA for the CDR3: TGTGCCAGCAGCTTTCGAACTAGCGGGGGCACAGATACGCAGTATTTT. It specifies CASSFRTSGGTDTQYF.

The table lists this clone with a few counts. This chain joins TRBV25-1 and TRBJ1-5; 9 bases fit TRBD1. CDR1 MGHDK and CDR2 SYGVNS come from the germline V gene. The J segment lost 10 bases and the V segment lost 3 bases, leaving 13 bases of the junction unmatched. CDR3 size: 16 residues. CDR3 coding DNA: TGTGCCAGCAGTGAGTCCAGACAGGGGGGTTTTGGACCCCAGCATTTT. Translating gives CASSESRQGGFGPQHF. The complete variable domain, with remaining parts taken from reference TRBV25-1 and TRBJ1-5, reads EADIYQTPRYLVIGTGKKITLECSQTMGHDKMYWYQQDPGMELHLIHYSYGVNSTEKGDLSSESTVSRIRTEHFPLTLESARPSHTSQYLCASSESRQGGFGPQHFGDGTRLSIL.

The chain carries TRBV19 and TRBJ1-1; 9 bases match TRBD1. The V gene's germline CDR1 is LNHDA and CDR2 SQIVND (reference sequence). After removal of 7 bases from V and 0 bases from J, the junction contained 12 bases not matched to a gene. This CDR3 comprises 17 residues. CDR3 in DNA: TGTGCCAGTATTCGGGGACAGGGAGCATTCATGAACACTGAAGCTTTCTTT. It codes for CASIRGQGAFMNTEAFF. Supplemented by reference TRBV19 and TRBJ1-1, the full variable domain reads DGGITQSPKYLFRKEGQNVTLSCEQNLNHDAMYWYRQDPGQGLRLIYYSQIVNDFQKGDIAEGYSVSREKKESFPLTVTSAQKNPTAFYLCASIRGQGAFMNTEAFFGQGTRLTVV.